This section outlines one T cell receptor beta chain sequence together with its context. The data derive from a study of blood T cell repertoires in COVID-19. On the study more broadly: Sites in the United States, Italy and Spain provided acute and convalescent COVID-19 samples. The cDNA or gDNA used as material had been derived from T cells, B-cell-depleted T cells, or PBMCs.

Profiling relied on immunoSEQ multiplex PCR, and the TCRdb table lists in-frame clones only, not all of them. The sample comprises more than 85,000 clones, approximately 91% of which are singletons, and less than 2% rests with the top ten. Material for sequencing was peripheral blood. The clonotype comes from a man between 60 and 75 years old with acute or convalescent COVID-19.

The CDR3 here is CASSPDRGITGELFF. CDR3 nucleotides: TGCGCCAGCAGCCCGGACAGGGGTATCACCGGGGAGCTGTTTTTT. This sequence joins TRBV5-1 and TRBJ2-2; 9 positions agree with TRBD1. There are 15 residues in the CDR3. The junction had 5 bases not matched to a gene; V was cut back by 4 bases and J by 4 bases. Germline values: CDR1 SGHRS, CDR2 YFSETQ. Using reference TRBV5-1 and TRBJ2-2 for the parts outside the CDR3, the full variable domain is KAGVTQTPRYLIKTRGQQVTLSCSPISGHRSVSWYQQTPGQGLQFLFEYFSETQRNKGNFPGRFSGRQFSNSRSEMNVSTLELGDSALYLCASSPDRGITGELFFGEGSRLTVL.